This passage covers 30 T cell receptor beta chains from one sample sequenced in a study of cytomegalovirus exposure and HLA in healthy donors. The PCR had 60 Vbeta and 13 Jbeta primers. Clones were sequenced by immunoSEQ multiplex PCR, and TCRdb holds only the in-frame ones, with some missing. The table shows 180,000 or so clones, with around 80% occurring only once. The sample taken for sequencing was PBMCs. Receptors were obtained from a female donor in good health and CMV-seronegative.

This chain connects TRBV5-4 to TRBJ2-5, with a tentative D call TRBD1 (6 bases). The CDR3 has 15 amino acids. The ends were cut back, 0 bases at V and 1 base at J, with 10 bases in the middle. Germline V gene sequence: CDR1 SGHNT, CDR2 YYREEE (reference sequence). CDR3 nucleotide sequence: TGTGCCAGCAGCTTGGGTCCAGGGGCCCAAGAGACCCAGTACTTC. Residues: CASSLGPGAQETQYF.

This sequence joins TRBV9 and TRBJ2-1, with 11 bases that match TRBD1. J gave up 4 bases and V 1 base, and 4 bases lay outside the gene matches. The CDR3 is 16 amino acids. CDR1 is SGDLS and CDR2 is YYNGEE in the germline V gene. The CDR3: CASSVSGTGGYNEQFF. DNA of the CDR3: TGTGCCAGCAGCGTATCCGGGACAGGGGGTTACAATGAGCAGTTCTTC.

The chain has TRBV11-2 and TRBJ2-7; D might be TRBD1 (5 bases). The CDR3 totals 15 residues. Trimming cost V 3 bases and J 0 bases, with 12 bases left between them. Germline V gene data show CDR1 as SGHAT and CDR2 as FQNNGV. The CDR3 region is CASSFSQTDSYEQYF. Written as DNA, the CDR3 is TGTGCCAGCAGCTTTTCCCAGACAGACTCCTACGAGCAGTACTTC. Variable domain in full (rest from reference TRBV11-2 and TRBJ2-7): EAGVAQSPRYKIIEKRQSVAFWCNPISGHATLYWYQQILGQGPKLLIQFQNNGVVDDSQLPKDRFSAERLKGVDSTLKIQPAKLEDSAVYLCASSFSQTDSYEQYFGPGTRLTVT.

As regards this clone: The sample holds other DNA sequences that translate to the same CDR3. The chain has TRBV6-5 and TRBJ2-2; D is ambiguous. This CDR3 contains 12 residues. Germline V gene lookup returns CDR1 MNHEY and CDR2 SVGAGI. V lost 4 bases to trimming and J lost 3 bases, with 3 bases between them. The CDR3 nucleotides read TGTGCCAGCAGTTCAGACACCGGGGAGCTGTTTTTT. Its translation: CASSSDTGELFF.

The V gene is TRBV4-3, the J gene TRBJ1-2; TRBD1 matches at 8 bases. Per the germline V gene, CDR1 is LGHNA and CDR2 is YSLEER. The CDR3 is 15 amino acids. Losses at the gene ends were 0 bases for V and 4 bases for J; bases not matched to a gene: 4. The CDR3 loop is CASSQDAGGSYGYTF. The CDR3 DNA reads TGCGCCAGCAGCCAAGACGCAGGGGGCAGCTATGGCTACACCTTC.

CDR3 region: CASSMNYRALVYEQYF. In DNA form, the CDR3 reads TGTGCCAGCAGCATGAACTACAGGGCCCTAGTCTACGAGCAGTACTTC. The V call is TRBV7-2, the J call TRBJ2-7; D possibly corresponds to TRBD1 (6 bases). In germline, CDR1 is SGHTA, CDR2 FQGNSA. CDR3 size: 16 residues. V gave up 5 bases and J gave up 3 bases, with 20 bases separating them.

This clone came up once. The rearrangement links TRBV6-5 to TRBJ2-1; TRBD1 matches 10 bases. Unmatched junction bases numbered 8, after V lost 0 bases and J lost 9 bases. This CDR3 has 16 residues. From germline, CDR1 is MNHEY and CDR2 SVGAGI. The CDR3 sequence is CASSYSRDRGFAEQFF. The CDR3, as DNA: TGTGCCAGCAGTTACTCCCGGGACAGGGGATTCGCTGAGCAGTTCTTC.

The CDR3 DNA reads as TGCGCCAGCAGCACTAGCGGGCGGGCGGGGACAGAGACCCAGTACTTC. This encodes CASSTSGRAGTETQYF. The chain couples TRBV5-1 to TRBJ2-5; TRBD2 matches 9 bases. Germline V CDR1 and CDR2: SGHRS, YFSETQ. This CDR3 region has 16 residues. Trimming at V came to 4 bases and at J to 4 bases, leaving 11 bases not matched to a gene.

The V and J genes are TRBV5-6 and TRBJ2-1; D might be TRBD1 (6 bases). The CDR3 has 16 amino acids. V lost 2 bases and J 0 bases, leaving 12 bases between the germline ends. Germline V lookup: CDR1 SGHDT, CDR2 YYEEEE. In DNA, the CDR3 is TGTGCCAGCAGCTTCTATGGACAGAGCTCCTACAATGAGCAGTTCTTC. Residues: CASSFYGQSSYNEQFF.

The rearrangement uses TRBV5-1 and TRBJ2-3; possibly TRBD1 for D (5 bases). This CDR3 region has 16 residues. The germline V gene encodes CDR1 SGHRS and CDR2 YFSETQ. The ends were cut back, 4 bases at V and 0 bases at J, with 15 bases in the middle. The CDR3 DNA follows: TGCGCCAGCAGCCCAGGACAAGCCCACAGCACAGATACGCAGTATTTT. Translation: CASSPGQAHSTDTQYF.

The chain recombines TRBV18 with TRBJ2-3, with TRBD1 matching 9 bases. CDR1 KGHSH and CDR2 LQKENI come from the germline V gene. This CDR3 spans 18 amino acids. V lost 2 bases and J lost 4; bases outside the gene matches: 13. CDR3 residues: CASSPDQGQGNWPDTQYF. For the CDR3, the DNA is TGTGCCAGCTCACCAGATCAAGGACAGGGGAATTGGCCAGATACGCAGTATTTT.

This chain links TRBV4-3 with TRBJ2-7; D is uncertain. The V and J ends lost 0 bases and 7 bases respectively, with 13 bases between them. The CDR3 is made up of 14 amino acids. Germline CDR1 LGHNA, CDR2 YSLEER. The CDR3 region is CASSQDIQRGEQYF. CDR3 in DNA: TGCGCCAGCAGCCAAGATATCCAGAGAGGAGAGCAGTACTTC.

The chain links TRBV5-5 to TRBJ1-6; no definite D call. V lost 1 base and J lost 14, with 13 bases in between. Germline V gene data show CDR1 as SGHKS and CDR2 as YYEKEE (reference sequence). The CDR3 runs to 13 residues. CDR3 protein: CASSLIRQRTLHF. The CDR3 DNA reads TGTGCCAGCAGCTTGATCCGGCAGAGGACCCTCCACTTT.

A note on this clone: At one end the junction does not follow the germline gene, possibly because of a read error. The chain links TRBV7-7 to TRBJ2-1; TRBD2 aligns across 10 bases. Germline CDR1 and CDR2: SSHAT and FNYEAQ (reference sequence). The CDR3 loop spans 17 amino acids. In DNA form, the CDR3 reads TGTGCTAGCAGCTTAGGAGTAGCGGGGGGCGGGTACAATGAGCAGTTCTTC. Protein sequence: CASSLGVAGGGYNEQFF. Supplemented by reference TRBV7-7 and TRBJ2-1, the full variable domain reads GAGVSQSPRYKVTKRGQDVTLRCDPISSHATLYWYQQALGQGPEFLTYFNYEAQPDKSGLPSDRFSAERPEGSISTLTIQRTEQRDSAMYRCASSLGVAGGGYNEQFFGPGTRLTVL.

This clone was picked up a small number of times. This chain joins TRBV2 and TRBJ2-3; weak D call: TRBD1 (6 bases). Trimming took off 6 bases at V and 2 bases at J, with 12 bases between the two ends. The CDR3 totals 14 residues. Germline V lookup: CDR1 SNHLY, CDR2 FYNNEI. The CDR3 protein is CASSQDRSTDTQYF. The CDR3, as DNA: TGTGCCAGCAGCCAGGACAGATCCACAGATACGCAGTATTTT.

The rearrangement links TRBV30 to TRBJ2-1; 8 nucleotides agree with TRBD2. CDR1 and CDR2 (germline): GTSNPN, SVGIG (reference sequence). Germline trimming cut 1 base from V and 4 bases from J; bases unmatched to any gene: 3. The CDR3 sequence is 14 residues long. The CDR3 loop reads CAWSGASGYNEQFF. The DNA for the CDR3 is TGTGCCTGGAGTGGGGCTAGCGGGTACAATGAGCAGTTCTTC.

The chain combines TRBV4-2 with TRBJ1-2, with 10 bases identical to TRBD1. The CDR3 is made up of 14 amino acids. Germline CDR1 reads LGHNA; CDR2 reads YNFKEQ. The V gene end was trimmed by 3 bases and the J gene end by 8 bases; junction bases not matched to a gene: 6. The CDR3 DNA is TGTGCCAGCAGCCATCCCGGACAGGGGGACGGCTACACCTTC. This codes for CASSHPGQGDGYTF.

This clone has more than one count but fewer than ten. V and J are TRBV21-1 and TRBJ2-7; TRBD1 was called by the table and not checked on the DNA. TRBV21-1 is reported as a pseudogene. This CDR3 contains 17 residues. CDR3 amino acids: CASSKESVRRRPYEQYF. The CDR3, as DNA: TGTGCCAGCAGCAAAGAATCGGTACGTCGCAGGCCCTACGAGCAGTACTTC.

The chain carries TRBV18 and TRBJ2-4; 8 bases are shared with TRBD1. CDR3 size: 16 residues. V was pared by 0 bases and J by 6 bases, with 7 bases of the junction left unmatched. Germline loops: CDR1 KGHSH, CDR2 LQKENI. CDR3 coding DNA: TGTGCCAGCTCACCACCGTGGCAGGGGGCTGGAAACATTCAGTACTTC. Its protein is CASSPPWQGAGNIQYF.

CDR3 region: CASIRTGAGEQFF. The CDR3 coding sequence is TGTGCCAGCATCAGGACGGGAGCGGGTGAGCAGTTCTTC. This chain links TRBV7-9 with TRBJ2-1, with a possible D match to TRBD2 (6 bases). CDR3 length: 13 residues. The V end was cut by 7 bases, the J end by 9 bases, with 16 bases between. The germline gives CDR1 SEHNR, CDR2 FQNEAQ (reference sequence).

The chain links TRBV12-5 to TRBJ2-5, with D perhaps matching TRBD2 (5 bases). The J call is uncertain, as TRBJ2-7 better fits the DNA end. CDR1 is LGHNT and CDR2 is FRNRAP in the germline V gene. The CDR3 sequence is 15 residues long. CDR3 in amino acids: CASGLVLGDFYEQYF. In DNA, the CDR3 is TGTGCTAGTGGTTTGGTACTAGGAGATTTCTACGAGCAGTACTTC.

V and J are TRBV28 and TRBJ1-2; no reliable D call. The CDR3 loop spans 15 amino acids. Germline V gene data show CDR1 as MDHEN and CDR2 as SYDVKM. Trimming took off 5 bases at V and 0 bases at J, with 13 bases between the two ends. The CDR3 region is CASSIPPGTNYGYTF. For the CDR3, the DNA is TGTGCCAGCAGTATCCCACCGGGGACTAACTATGGCTACACCTTC.

The rearrangement links TRBV27 to TRBJ2-4, with 7 bases that match TRBD1. V dropped 1 base and J dropped 2; count of bases not matched to a gene: 5. The CDR3 length is 16 residues. Germline-derived CDR1 and CDR2 are MNHEY and SMNVEV (reference sequence). The CDR3, as DNA: TGTGCCAGCAGTTTATTGACAGGGCTGACCAAAAACATTCAGTACTTC. Translated, it gives CASSLLTGLTKNIQYF.

This chain links TRBV6-5 with TRBJ2-7; D not certain. Germline loops: CDR1 MNHEY, CDR2 SVGAGI. The V gene lost 0 bases and the J gene lost 2 bases, with 8 bases spanning the gap. The CDR3 extends over 14 amino acids. The CDR3 sequence: CASSYSFVPYEQYF. CDR3 nucleotide sequence: TGTGCCAGCAGTTACTCCTTCGTCCCCTACGAGCAGTACTTC.

The chain uses TRBV7-2 and TRBJ1-1; tentative D call: TRBD1 (5 bases). Germline CDR1 reads SGHTA; CDR2 reads FQGNSA. The CDR3 contains 12 residues. V shed 1 base and J shed 10 bases, with 10 bases lying between them. This CDR3 reads CASSLETGVAFF. CDR3 DNA sequence: TGTGCCAGCAGCTTAGAGACGGGGGTAGCTTTCTTT.

This clone was recorded a few times. This chain links TRBV21-1 with TRBJ1-4; TRBD1 reflects the table's D call only, with no check against the DNA. TRBV21-1 is given as a pseudogene. The CDR3 contains 11 residues. The CDR3 is CASIPRDTLFF. The DNA of the CDR3 is TGTGCCAGCATCCCCCGGGACACGCTGTTTTTT.

This sequence joins TRBV19 and TRBJ1-4; perhaps TRBD1 as D (6 bases). Per the germline V gene, CDR1 is LNHDA and CDR2 is SQIVND (reference sequence). Trimming left V 5 bases short and J 0 bases short, with 16 bases between. CDR3 length equals 17 residues. The CDR3 DNA sequence: TGTGCCAGTAGTCTTGATACCAGGGGACCAACTAATGAAAAACTGTTTTTT. Amino acid sequence: CASSLDTRGPTNEKLFF.

The rearrangement joins TRBV7-2 to TRBJ2-1; TRBD1 matches at 7 bases. The CDR3 extends over 14 amino acids. Germline values: CDR1 SGHTA, CDR2 FQGNSA. The V segment lost 6 bases and the J segment 7 bases; nucleotides outside the gene matches: 9. The CDR3 is CASRQTTGVNEQFF. The CDR3 bases are TGTGCCAGCAGACAGACTACAGGGGTGAATGAGCAGTTCTTC.

The V and J genes are TRBV30 and TRBJ1-1, with a weak D call TRBD1 (6 bases). CDR1 is GTSNPN and CDR2 is SVGIG in the germline V gene (reference sequence). The CDR3 spans 11 residues. V lost 2 bases to trimming and J lost 10 bases, with 11 bases between them. In DNA, the CDR3 is TGTGCCTGGAGTTCAACAGGGATAGCTTTCTTT. It specifies CAWSSTGIAFF.

This chain links TRBV6-1 with TRBJ1-1; TRBD1 is a possible D gene (5 bases). Trimming pared 4 bases from V and 1 base from J, leaving 19 bases between. The CDR3 contains 17 residues. The V gene's germline CDR1 is MNHNS and CDR2 SASEGT. The CDR3 protein is CASSGHFSGTGNTEAFF. The CDR3 coding sequence is TGTGCCAGCAGTGGTCACTTTTCCGGGACTGGGAACACTGAAGCTTTCTTT.